This T cell receptor beta chain was identified in a study of T cells expressing NK-cell markers. From the 5' RACE reads, TCRdb lists one entry per CDR3 protein and no DNA. This sample's table reports about 460,000 distinct CDR3 sequences. Study results and limitations: One observes that, in a handful of donors, these clonotypes were also the leading ones within the CD3+CD56-NKG2C+ fraction.

Germline V CDR1 and CDR2: MNHEY, SVGAGI. This CDR3 spans 13 amino acids. Points on this clonotype: The antigen is unknown.

The specimen sequenced was blood T cells: a sorted CD56 or NKG2C T cell subset, CD4+ or CD8+ T cells, or bulk PBMC T cells (not recorded which). This chain connects TRBV6-5 to TRBJ2-2; the TCRdb D gene call, TRBD1, has no DNA to confirm it. The clonotype was recovered from a woman in her forties or fifties in good health. The CDR3 sequence: CASTPGNTGELFF.